Given below is one T cell receptor beta chain in context. The data stem from a study of blood T cell repertoires in COVID-19. The V and J ends lost 6 bases and 5 bases respectively, with 13 bases between them. The germline V gene has CDR1 MDHEN and CDR2 SYDVKM. The CDR3 is made up of 13 amino acids. Only in-frame clones appear in the TCRdb table, and some are missing; sequencing was by immunoSEQ multiplex PCR. The data contain about 170,000 clones, just over 90% of them singletons. The sequence derives from a man between 18 and 35 years old with COVID-19, enrolled during active disease. The chain recombines TRBV28 with TRBJ1-2; D is perhaps TRBD1 (6 bases). Sequencing was done on a sample of peripheral blood. The DNA for the CDR3 is TGTGCCAGCAGCCTTGCAGGGGTATATGGCTACACCTTC. It is translated as CASSLAGVYGYTF.